The 28 T cell receptor beta chains below all came from one sample that was sequenced in a study of T cell repertoires in cytomegalovirus infection. TCRdb independently ran MiXCR on the reads; one entry per CDR3 protein. The data hold roughly 860,000 distinct CDR3 sequences, with 30% to 35% observed a single time. Which antigens these TCRs recognize remains unknown. The source material was cultured CD8+ T cells from PBMCs, sampled from culture after CMV antigen stimulation. These receptor sequences come from a human donor in good health (CMV status not recorded). Some clones in this sample may be carry-over from other donors' samples.

A few counts support this clonotype. One end of the junction varies from germline; a read error may be responsible. The V gene is TRBV7-7, the J gene TRBJ2-5; D uncertain. This CDR3 spans 13 amino acids. Germline-derived CDR1 and CDR2 are SSHAT and FNYEAQ (reference sequence). CDR3 DNA: TGTGCTAGCAGCCGCGGAAAACAAGAGACCCAGTACTTC. Translated, it gives CASSRGKQETQYF.

The gene calls are TRBV6-8 and TRBJ1-5; D gene uncertain. Germline V lookup: CDR1 MNHGY, CDR2 SAAAGT. This CDR3 is built from 15 residues. The germline V and J ends were trimmed by 2 bases and 7 bases, with 15 bases remaining between them. The CDR3, as DNA: TGTGCCAGCAGTTACGTAGGGTCTATCATGCAGCCCCAGCATTTT. Translating it yields CASSYVGSIMQPQHF.

This chain uses TRBV10-3 with TRBJ2-7; D might be TRBD1 (5 bases). The length of the CDR3 is 16 residues. Germline V gene data show CDR1 as ENHRY and CDR2 as SYGVKD. V shed 0 bases and J shed 1 base, with 13 bases lying between them. CDR3 region: CAISESETEASYEQYV. The CDR3 nucleotides are TGTGCCATCAGTGAGTCGGAGACAGAGGCTTCCTACGAGCAGTACGTC.

This clonotype was counted once. The chain carries TRBV6-2 or TRBV6-3 and TRBJ2-2; D gene unclear. Deletions cut 2 bases from V and 7 bases from J, with 8 bases between. Germline V gene sequence: CDR1 MNHEY, CDR2 SVGEGT. The CDR3 totals 13 residues. The CDR3 DNA is TGTGCCAGCAGTTACGTCGGCTACGGGGAGCTGTTTTTT. It translates to CASSYVGYGELFF.

V is TRBV6-5 and J is TRBJ2-2; D gene uncertain. The CDR3 is 13 amino acids. V shed 6 bases and J shed 7 bases, with 12 bases lying between them. The germline V gene encodes CDR1 MNHEY and CDR2 SVGAGI. The CDR3 coding sequence is TGTGCCAGCAGCCCGGAATGGAGCGGGGAGCTGTTTTTT. It translates to CASSPEWSGELFF.

In its sample, this clonotype was seen a few times. The chain recombines TRBV6-1 with TRBJ1-1; unclear D gene. CDR1 and CDR2 from the germline V gene are MNHNS and SASEGT. This CDR3 contains 18 residues. V was clipped by 7 bases and J by 6 bases, with 30 bases between them. CDR3 region: CASTLRSPRKGLGAEAFF. As DNA, the CDR3 is TGTGCCAGCACCCTACGGTCCCCGCGAAAGGGCCTCGGCGCTGAAGCTTTCTTT.

This clonotype was recorded many times. The chain carries TRBV2 and TRBJ1-2; perhaps TRBD1 as D (5 bases). V lost 3 bases and J 2 bases, leaving 7 bases between the germline ends. Germline-derived CDR1 and CDR2 are SNHLY and FYNNEI. The CDR3 runs to 13 residues. The CDR3 sequence: CASSDRTNYGYTF. CDR3 bases: TGTGCCAGCAGTGACCGGACAAACTATGGCTACACCTTC. Full variable domain (missing parts from reference TRBV2 and TRBJ1-2): EPEVTQTPSHQVTQMGQEVILRCVPISNHLYFYWYRQILGQKVEFLVSFYNNEISEKSEIFDDQFSVERPDGSNFTLKIRSTKLEDSAMYFCASSDRTNYGYTFGSGTRLTVV.

The chain employs TRBV7-6 and TRBJ2-5; no reliable D call. The CDR3 contains 13 residues. The V gene lost 2 bases and the J gene lost 5 bases, with 9 bases spanning the gap. CDR1 is SGHVS and CDR2 is FNYEAQ in the germline V gene. The chain's CDR3 is CASSLKGLETQYF. The CDR3 nucleotides are TGTGCCAGCAGCTTAAAGGGTTTGGAGACCCAGTACTTC.

The V and J genes are TRBV7-2 and TRBJ2-2; D uncertain. CDR3 length equals 11 residues. Trimming shortened V by 7 bases and J by 5 bases, and 5 bases separated the two germline ends. The germline gives CDR1 SGHTA, CDR2 FQGNSA. The CDR3 protein is CASNVTGELFF. The CDR3, as DNA: TGTGCCAGCAACGTAACCGGGGAGCTGTTTTTT.

A word on this clonotype: The junction differs from germline at one of its ends, possibly a read error. The V gene is TRBV2, the J gene TRBJ2-7; D is possibly TRBD2 (7 bases). Germline V CDR1 and CDR2: SNHLY, FYNNEI. This CDR3 region has 13 residues. The CDR3 bases are TGTGCCAGCAGAAAAGGGGGGGTTTACGAACAGTACTTC. Translation gives CASRKGGVYEQYF.

In its sample, this clonotype was seen a few times. The chain uses TRBV12-3 or TRBV12-4 and TRBJ2-5; the D gene could be TRBD1 or TRBD2 (5 bases each). There are 12 residues in the CDR3. V was clipped by 3 bases and J by 14 bases, with 16 bases between them. Here the CDR3 reads CASSFSRDPGYF. In nucleotides, the CDR3 is TGTGCCAGCAGTTTCTCCCGGGACCCAGGTTACTTC.

This rearrangement joins TRBV12-3 or TRBV12-4 to TRBJ2-1; perhaps TRBD2 as D (6 bases). The CDR3 has 16 amino acids. The V gene lost 4 bases and the J gene lost 3 bases, with 16 bases spanning the gap. The CDR3 bases are TGTGCCAGCAGTTCGCCTGGGCGGGGAGTCTACAATGAGCAGTTCTTC. Amino acid sequence: CASSSPGRGVYNEQFF.

This clonotype was counted only a few times. The gene calls are TRBV10-3 and TRBJ2-7; 8 nucleotides agree with TRBD2. The CDR3 runs to 15 residues. Germline V CDR1 and CDR2: ENHRY, SYGVKD. V lost 3 bases, J lost 3 bases, and 7 bases stayed unmatched. The chain's CDR3 is CAISDVRGGDYEQYF. The CDR3 bases are TGTGCCATCAGTGATGTCCGGGGGGGCGACTACGAGCAGTACTTC.

This clonotype has at least ten counts. In nucleotides, the CDR3 is TGTGCCAGCAGCCTCGGGGCCAGGGGGCTTAGCAATCAGCCCCAGCATTTT. It specifies CASSLGARGLSNQPQHF. This chain connects TRBV7-2 to TRBJ1-5, with 8 bases that match TRBD1. This CDR3 spans 17 amino acids. With 5 bases clipped from V and 0 bases from J, the junction kept 9 bases outside the gene matches. Germline V CDR1 and CDR2: SGHTA, FQGNSA.

Comment on this clonotype: Since a much larger clone is just one base distant, this may be a read error. The chain has TRBV12-3 or TRBV12-4 and TRBJ2-1, with 11 bases lining up with TRBD2. The CDR3 is 18 residues long. CDR3: CANSFSLFSGGVRDEQFF. CDR3 sequence (DNA): TGTGCCAACAGTTTTAGTCTCTTTAGCGGGGGGGTGAGAGATGAGCAGTTCTTC.

The chain employs TRBV7-9 and TRBJ2-3, with TRBD1 identical over 12 bases. The V gene's germline CDR1 is SEHNR and CDR2 FQNEAQ (reference sequence). The ends lost 5 bases at V and 4 bases at J; junction bases unmatched: 4. CDR3 length equals 15 residues. Here the CDR3 reads CASSPGDRGPDTQYF. Here the CDR3 DNA reads TGTGCCAGCAGCCCCGGGGACAGGGGGCCAGATACGCAGTATTTT.

The chain carries TRBV7-2 and TRBJ2-7; unclear D gene. With 0 bases removed from V and 3 bases from J, the gap between germline ends came to 6 bases. The CDR3 totals 13 residues. CDR1 is SGHTA and CDR2 is FQGNSA in the germline V gene. CDR3 amino acids: CASSLARDYEQYV. The CDR3 DNA reads as TGTGCCAGCAGCTTAGCTAGGGACTACGAGCAGTACGTC.

The rearrangement uses TRBV20-1 and TRBJ2-7; 8 bases line up with TRBD2. CDR3 length: 14 residues. CDR1 is DFQATT and CDR2 is SNEGSKA in the germline V gene (reference sequence). With V trimmed by 5 bases and J by 3 bases, 9 bases remained unmatched. CDR3 sequence reads: CSAGRLARNYEQYV. The CDR3 nucleotides read TGCAGTGCTGGTAGACTAGCGAGAAACTACGAGCAGTACGTC.

The chain links TRBV6-6 to TRBJ1-2; 7 nucleotides line up with TRBD1. CDR3 size: 12 residues. Germline V gives CDR1 MNHNY, CDR2 SVGAGI (reference sequence). Here the CDR3 reads CAMTKGQYGYTF. The CDR3 region has the DNA TGTGCAATGACGAAGGGACAGTATGGCTACACCTTC.

V gene TRBV25-1 combines with J gene TRBJ1-1; TRBD1 matches at 9 bases. The CDR3 consists of 17 residues. Per the germline V gene, CDR1 is MGHDK and CDR2 is SYGVNS. Unmatched junction bases numbered 9, after V lost 1 base and J lost 3 bases. The CDR3, as DNA: TGTGCCAGCAGTGAATCAGCAGGACAGGGGTTGTACACTGAAGCTTTCTTT. This codes for CASSESAGQGLYTEAFF. Supplemented by reference TRBV25-1 and TRBJ1-1, the full variable domain reads EADIYQTPRYLVIGTGKKITLECSQTMGHDKMYWYQQDPGMELHLIHYSYGVNSTEKGDLSSESTVSRIRTEHFPLTLESARPSHTSQYLCASSESAGQGLYTEAFFGQGTRLTVV.

This clonotype was counted a few times. This sequence joins TRBV12-3 or TRBV12-4 and TRBJ1-5, with D uncertain. Trimming stripped 6 bases from V and 0 bases from J, with 9 bases between. The CDR3 spans 14 residues. CDR3 region: CASSQRHSNQPQHF. CDR3 in DNA: TGTGCCAGCAGCCAGCGACATAGCAATCAGCCCCAGCATTTT.

The gene calls are TRBV6-1 and TRBJ1-5; no clear D. The ends were cut back, 3 bases at V and 0 bases at J, with 9 bases in the middle. Germline V gives CDR1 MNHNS, CDR2 SASEGT. This CDR3 is built from 15 residues. The CDR3 DNA sequence: TGTGCCAGCAGTGATGAGCCGTATAGCAATCAGCCCCAGCATTTT. It yields the protein CASSDEPYSNQPQHF.

The V and J genes are TRBV27 and TRBJ2-2; D is unresolved. The ends were cut back, 6 bases at V and 3 bases at J, with 14 bases in the middle. Germline CDR1 is MNHEY and CDR2 is SMNVEV (reference sequence). This CDR3 is 15 amino acids long. The CDR3 DNA follows: TGTGCCAGCAGCACCCTCCCCGGGTACACCGGGGAGCTGTTTTTT. Amino acids: CASSTLPGYTGELFF.

The chain combines TRBV18 with TRBJ1-4, with 7 bases matching TRBD1. This CDR3 is 16 amino acids long. CDR1 KGHSH and CDR2 LQKENI come from the germline V gene. V was clipped by 3 bases and J by 6 bases; unmatched bases: 10. CDR3 residues: CASSPLNRGPDEKLFF. The CDR3 bases are TGTGCCAGCTCACCTCTAAACAGGGGACCGGATGAAAAACTGTTTTTT.

As to this clonotype: A read error may explain this, as a much larger clone is one base away. This chain joins TRBV19 and TRBJ2-2, with D tentatively TRBD1 (6 bases). CDR3 length: 14 residues. Trimming took 3 bases from V and 9 from J, leaving 14 bases between them. Germline CDR1 LNHDA, CDR2 SQIVND (reference sequence). The DNA for the CDR3 is TGTGCCAGTAGTATCCCGAGGGGGTACCGGGAGCTGTTTTTT. As protein: CASSIPRGYRELFF. The variable domain in full, with the rest retrieved from reference TRBV19 and TRBJ2-2, is DGGITQSPKYLFRKEGQNVTLSCEQNLNHDAMYWYRQDPGQGLRLIYYSQIVNDFQKGDIAEGYSVSREKKESFPLTVTSAQKNPTAFYLCASSIPRGYRELFFGEGSRLTVL.

The rearrangement links TRBV9 to TRBJ1-1; D gene uncertain. CDR3 size: 16 residues. Germline CDR1 is SGDLS and CDR2 is YYNGEE. V shed 2 bases and J shed 1 base, with 15 bases lying between them. The DNA for the CDR3 is TGTGCCAGCAGCGTTGACGGTCGGTTGGGGAACACTGAAGCTTTCTTT. It yields the protein CASSVDGRLGNTEAFF.

This clonotype was counted many times. CDR3 sequence (DNA): TGTGCCAGCAGTCCAAGTTACGGGGGCGGTGTCACCGGGGAGCTGTTTTTT. Its translation is CASSPSYGGGVTGELFF. The chain is built from TRBV12-3 or TRBV12-4 and TRBJ2-2; D is perhaps TRBD1 or TRBD2 (6 bases each). The CDR3 is 17 residues long. Trimming stripped 5 bases from V and 4 bases from J, with 20 bases between.

The rearrangement joins TRBV6-1 to TRBJ2-1; tentative D call: TRBD2 (5 bases). In germline, CDR1 is MNHNS, CDR2 SASEGT. The CDR3 sequence is 17 residues long. The V end lost 0 bases, the J end lost 5 bases, and 17 bases lay between the germline ends. The CDR3 loop reads CASSEANLAETNNEQFF. Written as DNA, the CDR3 is TGTGCCAGCAGTGAAGCAAACCTAGCCGAAACAAACAATGAGCAGTTCTTC.